This T cell receptor beta chain was sequenced for a study of blood T cell repertoires in COVID-19 (TCRdb year 2020). For the study in its entirety: Samples from collaborators originated in the United States, Italy and Spain and spanned both the acute and convalescent phases of COVID-19. A freely available public database, intended as a resource for researchers studying the immune response to SARS-CoV-2, is where the repertoires were released. The material from the prospective study consisted of cDNA or gDNA derived from T cells, B-cell-depleted T cells, or PBMCs. Deeply sampled blood TCRbeta repertoires from subjects exposed to, actively infected with, or recovered from COVID-19 were included in the dataset. HLA class I and class II types, where available, came from metadata supplied by the sample provider rather than from assay-based typing. Nearly every sample came with metadata listing a de-identified subject ID, COVID-19 status, age in years and sex. The samples were drawn from the first 160 participants of the ongoing ImmuneRACE study and from 950 to 1,500 subjects provided by 6 global collaborators.

Deletion took 7 bases off V and 5 bases off J, with a span of 20 bases between the germline ends. CDR1 and CDR2 (MDHEN, SYDVKM) derive from the germline V gene. From the cysteine through the phenylalanine, the CDR3 covers 15 amino acids. The retained sequence is limited to the CDR3, 45 bases, with the frame set at the first base. General conclusions and limits of the study: Clinical and demographic metadata were provided uncurated, with the amount varying by source and participant.

About this clone: This receptor's antigen is unknown. No base quality values were provided; no much bigger clone lies one nucleotide off.

The immunoSEQ Assay, a bias-controlled multiplex PCR, was used to amplify TCRbeta CDR3 regions from genomic DNA. As for the authors' bioinformatics: The number of nucleated cells in each sample was estimated by amplification of reference gene primers within the assay. Sequence reads were collapsed and filtered to measure the absolute abundance of every unique TCRbeta CDR3 rearrangement. For each sample, productive Simpson clonality was calculated by taking the square root of Simpson's diversity index across productive rearrangements. Not all clones reach the TCRdb copy of this immuneACCESS table, which keeps in-frame sequences only. Checked studies attribute under half of the gap to unresolved V genes and leave the rest unexplained. For V, J and clone size, that table is used; D and trimming come from the DNA. The sample yields some 78,000 clones; around 90% were counted once. The ten top clones hold around 4% of the sample.

Each collaborating institution followed its own protocols to collect whole blood in K2EDTA tubes. Collaborator samples were shipped for TCRbeta analysis as frozen whole blood, isolated PBMCs, or DNA extracted from either sample type. Sequencing was done on a sample of peripheral blood. The TCR sequence derives from a woman older than 75 with active or convalescent COVID-19. The chain uses TRBV28 and TRBJ2-5; 5 matching bases give a weak D call of TRBD1. Here is the DNA: TGTGCCAGCACTACAACCATGACAGTCAGGGAGACCCAGTACTTC. The resulting protein is CASTTTMTVRETQYF.